Below, one T cell receptor (beta chain) is given with its context. The sample comes from a study of blood T cell repertoires in COVID-19. Per the germline V gene, CDR1 is MDHEN and CDR2 is SYDVKM. CDR3 size: 15 residues. V lost 6 bases, J lost 2 bases, and 14 bases lay in between. Measured with immunoSEQ multiplex PCR; TCRdb has only the in-frame clones, and not every one. The sample has about 300,000 clones; less than 85% are singletons. This clonotype originated in a woman in her forties or fifties who had recovered from COVID-19. Sequencing was performed on PBMCs or T cells enriched from blood (not recorded which). The V and J genes are TRBV28 and TRBJ1-5; maybe TRBD1 (5 bases). CDR3 bases: TGTGCCAGCAGATTACTTGACAGTCGCAATCAGCCCCAGCATTTT. This encodes CASRLLDSRNQPQHF.